Given below is one T cell receptor beta chain in context. Assay used: immunoSEQ multiplex PCR; TCRdb lists only in-frame clones, some missing. The sample holds some 330,000 clones; about 90% are singletons and the top ten take 1.5% to 2.5%. The V gene lost 1 base and the J gene lost 2 bases, with 8 bases spanning the gap. This CDR3 is built from 14 residues. Looked up from germline, CDR1 is KGHSH and CDR2 is LQKENI. The data belong to a study of blood T cell repertoires in COVID-19. Living in about two dozen US areas, the participants were between about 18 and 95 years of age. The V call is TRBV18, the J call TRBJ1-2, with D unclear. Sequencing was done on a sample of PBMCs or T cells enriched from blood (not recorded which). This receptor was obtained from a middle-aged man in a cohort exposed to, infected with or recovered from COVID-19 (not recorded which). The CDR3 DNA sequence: TGTGCCAGCTCACCACGAACAGAGAACTATGGCTACACCTTC. Its protein is CASSPRTENYGYTF.